The next 24 T cell receptor beta chains were all read from a single sample in a study of blood T cells in healthy people across ages. A second about 7 to 12 cycle PCR used barcoded and J-beta primers. Via MiXCR, TCRdb re-called the 5' RACE reads, giving one row per CDR3 protein. The sample contains about 970,000 distinct CDR3 sequences, roughly 51% of which appear only once. Sequenced input: blood. Every receptor here comes from a woman aged 60 to 75 in good health.

V and J are TRBV27 and TRBJ1-2; a possible D gene is TRBD1 (5 bases). Per germline, CDR1 MNHEY and CDR2 SMNVEV (reference sequence). CDR3 length: 15 amino acids. The ends were cut back, 5 bases at V and 5 bases at J, with 18 bases in the middle. The CDR3 is CASSPSAREVYGYTF. CDR3 bases: TGTGCCAGCAGTCCCTCCGCCAGGGAAGTGTATGGCTACACCTTC.

The chain recombines TRBV25-1 with TRBJ2-6; D unclear. V was trimmed by 6 bases and J by 2 bases, leaving 17 bases between them. Germline loops: CDR1 MGHDK, CDR2 SYGVNS. This CDR3 contains 17 residues. CDR3 bases: TGTGCCAGCAGGTCGGTTAGGAAAGGACCTGGGGCCAACGTCCTGACTTTC. It encodes CASRSVRKGPGANVLTF.

V is TRBV9 and J is TRBJ1-2; D is undetermined. Germline V CDR1 and CDR2: SGDLS, YYNGEE. V shed 0 bases and J shed 5 bases, with 11 bases lying between them. This CDR3 comprises 14 residues. CDR3 sequence (DNA): TGTGCCAGCAGCGTAGAGGGCAGGAGGTATGGCTACACCTTC. Translating it yields CASSVEGRRYGYTF.

This sequence joins TRBV27 and TRBJ1-5, with TRBD1 as a possible D gene (6 bases). Germline assignment: CDR1 MNHEY and CDR2 SMNVEV (reference sequence). Trimming removed 2 bases at V and 5 bases at J, with 22 bases between. The CDR3 runs to 18 residues. The CDR3 sequence: CASSLVGGPGHHDQPQHF. In DNA form, the CDR3 reads TGTGCCAGCAGTTTAGTGGGGGGCCCGGGACATCATGATCAGCCCCAGCATTTT.

This chain uses TRBV7-7 with TRBJ2-3; weak D call: TRBD2 (6 bases). Germline V CDR1 and CDR2: SSHAT, FNYEAQ (reference sequence). Trimming removed 5 bases from V and 5 bases from J, with 20 bases in between. The CDR3 sequence is 16 residues long. CDR3 in amino acids: CASSPRAGTAQDTQYF. CDR3 sequence (DNA): TGTGCCAGCAGCCCTCGGGCGGGAACAGCACAAGATACGCAGTATTTT.

This clonotype was observed a few times. V gene TRBV4-1 combines with J gene TRBJ2-3, with a weak D call TRBD1 (7 bases). With 4 bases removed from V and 0 bases from J, the gap between germline ends came to 23 bases. The CDR3 has 19 amino acids. Per the germline V gene, CDR1 is MGHRA and CDR2 is YSYEKL. CDR3 nucleotide sequence: TGCGCCAGCAGCCTACGGGACTTTGTGGGGACAGCTAGCACAGATACGCAGTATTTT. Amino acids: CASSLRDFVGTASTDTQYF.

This clonotype occurred a few times. The chain recombines TRBV3-1 with TRBJ1-1; TRBD1 agrees at 7 bases. The CDR3 is made up of 15 amino acids. Germline CDR1 reads LGHDT; CDR2 reads YNNKEL (reference sequence). J gave up 0 bases and V 4 bases, and 5 bases lay outside the gene matches. Written as DNA, the CDR3 is TGTGCCAGCAGCCTCAGGACAGGAATGAACACTGAAGCTTTCTTT. Translated: CASSLRTGMNTEAFF.

V and J are TRBV2 and TRBJ2-7; 11 bases line up with TRBD2. CDR1 SNHLY and CDR2 FYNNEI come from the germline V gene. CDR3 length equals 16 residues. Unmatched junction bases numbered 9, after V lost 3 bases and J lost 5 bases. Written as DNA, the CDR3 is TGTGCCAGCAGTGACATTAGCGGGAGGGTATCCGACGAGCAGTACTTC. Amino acid sequence: CASSDISGRVSDEQYF.

Regarding this clonotype: A much larger clone differs by one base, so this may be a read error. The rearrangement joins TRBV12-3 or TRBV12-4 to TRBJ1-4, with D possibly being TRBD1 (5 bases). This CDR3 is built from 14 residues. CDR3 sequence: CACSLRQGGEKLFF. CDR3 bases: TGTGCCTGCAGTTTAAGGCAGGGTGGTGAAAAACTGTTTTTT.

V and J are TRBV9 and TRBJ2-1; 9 nucleotides align to TRBD2. This CDR3 contains 17 residues. V shed 4 bases and J 2 bases; nucleotides not matched to a gene: 10. Germline V CDR1 and CDR2: SGDLS, YYNGEE. The CDR3 DNA follows: TGTGCCAGCAGCCCGAGGACTAGCGCACTCCCCTACAATGAGCAGTTCTTC. It is translated as CASSPRTSALPYNEQFF.

CDR3 sequence (DNA): TGCAGTGCACCCGACGGACTAGCCAAAAACATTCAGTACTTC. This gives the protein CSAPDGLAKNIQYF. The chain couples TRBV20-1 to TRBJ2-4; perhaps TRBD2 as D (5 bases). The CDR3 extends over 14 amino acids. CDR1 and CDR2 from the germline V gene are DFQATT and SNEGSKA (reference sequence). Trimming pared 6 bases from V and 0 bases from J, leaving 12 bases between.

This chain connects TRBV4-3 to TRBJ2-2; 10 nucleotides align to TRBD1. The CDR3 is 17 residues long. The J segment lost 3 bases and the V segment lost 3 bases, leaving 7 bases of the junction unmatched. The germline CDR1 and CDR2 sequences are LGHNA and YSLEER. CDR3 protein: CASSQAPGQGYTGELFF. The CDR3 DNA reads TGCGCCAGCAGCCAGGCTCCGGGACAGGGGTACACCGGGGAGCTGTTTTTT.

This clonotype was seen many times. The chain has TRBV29-1 and TRBJ2-7, with 8 positions matching TRBD1. Per germline, CDR1 SQVTM and CDR2 ANQGSEA. The CDR3 sequence is 14 residues long. The trim removed 3 bases at V and 4 bases at J, leaving 8 bases unmatched. In DNA, the CDR3 is TGCAGCGTTGAGAAGCAGCAGGGGGCTTACGAGCAGTACTTC. It yields the protein CSVEKQQGAYEQYF.

This clonotype came up a few times. V and J are TRBV3-1 and TRBJ2-7, with D possibly matching TRBD1 (5 bases). Germline V lookup: CDR1 LGHDT, CDR2 YNNKEL (reference sequence). With 1 base removed from V and 0 bases from J, the gap between germline ends came to 10 bases. CDR3 length: 15 residues. Here the CDR3 reads CASSQVGAGSYEQYF. The CDR3 nucleotides are TGTGCCAGCAGCCAAGTAGGGGCAGGCTCCTACGAGCAGTACTTC.

CDR3 DNA: TGTGCCAGTAGGACAGGGGGAAGGACAGATACGCAGTATTTT. Its translation is CASRTGGRTDTQYF. The gene calls are TRBV6-6 and TRBJ2-3, with 10 bases lining up with TRBD1. CDR3 length equals 14 residues. V dropped 9 bases and J dropped 3; count of bases not matched to a gene: 6. In germline, CDR1 is MNHNY, CDR2 SVGAGI (reference sequence).

For the CDR3, the DNA is TGTGCCCGGACTAATGGGGAATTCACAGATACGCAGTATTTT. Protein: CARTNGEFTDTQYF. This rearrangement joins TRBV30 to TRBJ2-3; D is possibly TRBD2 (6 bases). Trimming removed 8 bases from V and 2 bases from J, with 17 bases in between. The CDR3 has 14 amino acids. CDR1 GTSNPN and CDR2 SVGIG come from the germline V gene (reference sequence).

The gene calls are TRBV7-9 and TRBJ2-5, with D perhaps matching TRBD2 (5 bases). V was cut by 3 bases and J by 4 bases, with 15 bases left in between. Germline V gives CDR1 SEHNR, CDR2 FQNEAQ (reference sequence). CDR3 length: 15 residues. DNA of the CDR3: TGTGCCAGCAGCTTCCTAGTGGGCGGAGGAGAGACCCAGTACTTC. Translation: CASSFLVGGGETQYF.

The gene calls are TRBV20-1 and TRBJ2-6; 8 positions match TRBD2. V dropped 0 bases and J dropped 0; count of bases not matched to a gene: 13. The CDR3 is 20 residues long. Germline lookup yields CDR1 DFQATT and CDR2 SNEGSKA (reference sequence). CDR3 DNA sequence: TGCAGTGCTAGAGATAGTTTTGGGCTAGCGGGCAACTCTGGGGCCAACGTCCTGACTTTC. This gives the protein CSARDSFGLAGNSGANVLTF.

This chain uses TRBV12-3 or TRBV12-4 with TRBJ2-5; no firm D call. The V gene lost 3 bases and the J gene lost 11 bases, with 10 bases spanning the gap. This CDR3 has 11 amino acids. The DNA of the CDR3 is TGTGCCAGCAGTTTCGTTGAGGAGCAGTACTTC. It specifies CASSFVEEQYF.

The rearrangement uses TRBV6-2 or TRBV6-3 and TRBJ2-7; D is ambiguous. Germline loops: CDR1 MNHEY, CDR2 SVGEGT. The CDR3 extends over 12 amino acids. The germline V and J ends were trimmed by 6 bases and 6 bases, with 12 bases remaining between them. This CDR3 reads CASSRGLGEQYF. Here the CDR3 DNA reads TGTGCCAGCAGCCGCGGATTAGGCGAGCAGTACTTC.

This clonotype was detected only a few times. The chain couples TRBV5-1 to TRBJ2-7, with unresolved D. V shed 0 bases and J shed 2 bases, with 6 bases lying between them. In germline, CDR1 is SGHRS, CDR2 YFSETQ. The CDR3 spans 13 residues. CDR3 coding DNA: TGCGCCAGCAGCTTGGAGCCGGCCTACGAGCAGTACTTC. This sequence encodes CASSLEPAYEQYF.

The rearrangement links TRBV28 to TRBJ2-7; no firm D call. Germline V lookup: CDR1 MDHEN, CDR2 SYDVKM. V dropped 6 bases and J dropped 1 base, with 13 bases sitting between them. CDR3 length: 14 residues. The CDR3 protein is CASRLRTTSYEQYF. CDR3 sequence (DNA): TGTGCCAGCAGATTAAGGACCACTTCCTACGAGCAGTACTTC. The complete variable domain, with remaining parts taken from reference TRBV28 and TRBJ2-7, reads DVKVTQSSRYLVKRTGEKVFLECVQDMDHENMFWYRQDPGLGLRLIYFSYDVKMKEKGDIPEGYSVSREKKERFSLILESASTNQTSMYLCASRLRTTSYEQYFGPGTRLTVT.

This clonotype was counted a few times. This chain joins TRBV27 and TRBJ2-7; 10 bases are shared with TRBD2. Losses at the gene ends were 5 bases for V and 6 bases for J; bases not matched to a gene: 7. Germline V gene sequence: CDR1 MNHEY, CDR2 SMNVEV (reference sequence). The CDR3 covers 14 residues. The CDR3 DNA reads as TGTGCCAGCAGTCCTGGGGTAGCGGGAGGCGAGCAGTACTTC. Its translation: CASSPGVAGGEQYF.

This clonotype came up a few times. The chain recombines TRBV4-1 with TRBJ2-5, with 15 bases lining up with TRBD2. CDR1 and CDR2 from the germline V gene are MGHRA and YSYEKL. The CDR3 is made up of 22 amino acids. V dropped 1 base and J dropped 4; count of bases not matched to a gene: 19. DNA of the CDR3: TGCGCCAGCAGCCAAGTGGCCACCGCCGGACTAGCGGGAGGGAAAGCTCGAGAGACCCAGTACTTC. Translating it yields CASSQVATAGLAGGKARETQYF.